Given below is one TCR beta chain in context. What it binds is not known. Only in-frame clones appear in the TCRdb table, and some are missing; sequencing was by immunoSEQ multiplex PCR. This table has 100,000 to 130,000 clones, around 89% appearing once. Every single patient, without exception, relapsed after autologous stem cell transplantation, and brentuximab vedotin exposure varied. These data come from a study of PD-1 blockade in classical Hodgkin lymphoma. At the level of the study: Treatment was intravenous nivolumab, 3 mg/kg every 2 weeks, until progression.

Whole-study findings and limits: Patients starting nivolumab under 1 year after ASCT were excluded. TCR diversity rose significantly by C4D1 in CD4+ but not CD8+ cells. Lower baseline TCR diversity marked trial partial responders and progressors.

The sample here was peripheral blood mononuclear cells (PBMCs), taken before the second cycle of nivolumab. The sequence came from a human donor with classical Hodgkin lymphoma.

The CDR3 protein is CASSISGALEAFF. In nucleotides, the CDR3 is TGTGCCAGTAGTATTTCGGGGGCCCTTGAAGCTTTCTTT. The V and J genes are TRBV19 and TRBJ1-1; possibly TRBD1 for D (6 bases). The ends were cut back, 3 bases at V and 7 bases at J, with 12 bases in the middle. This CDR3 region has 13 residues. The V gene's germline CDR1 is LNHDA and CDR2 SQIVND (reference sequence).